Listed here are 25 T cell receptor beta chains from one sample, sequenced in a study of cytomegalovirus exposure and HLA in healthy donors. The PCR ran on 60 Vbeta and 13 Jbeta primers. Generated by immunoSEQ multiplex PCR, the TCRdb table keeps only in-frame clones and is missing some. The repertoire holds 150,000 to 200,000 clones, with about 70% as singletons. The sample taken for sequencing was PBMCs. The receptors here all came from a woman aged 18 to 35 in good health and CMV-seropositive.

The sample holds a few counts of this clone. The V call is TRBV7-8, the J call TRBJ1-3; 7 nucleotides align to TRBD1. V shed 5 bases, J shed 2 bases, and the junction held 9 bases outside the gene matches. The CDR3 consists of 16 residues. The V gene's germline CDR1 is SGHVS and CDR2 FQNEAQ. The CDR3 sequence is CASSLRTGLTGNTIYF. In nucleotides, the CDR3 is TGTGCCAGCAGCCTAAGGACAGGTTTAACTGGAAACACCATATATTTT.

In its sample, this clone was seen a few times. The chain recombines TRBV25-1 with TRBJ1-1; D is uncertain. The CDR3 runs 12 residues. Germline V gene data show CDR1 as MGHDK and CDR2 as SYGVNS. The V and J ends lost 6 bases and 1 base respectively, with 6 bases between them. In DNA, the CDR3 is TGTGCCAGCAGGTACAGGAACACTGAAGCTTTCTTT. Protein sequence: CASRYRNTEAFF.

This clone was counted between two and nine times. The chain carries TRBV7-2 and TRBJ1-1, with unresolved D. There are 16 residues in the CDR3. V lost 3 bases and J 4 bases, leaving 18 bases between the germline ends. Germline V gives CDR1 SGHTA, CDR2 FQGNSA. The CDR3 nucleotides are TGTGCCAGCAGCTTTAGTTTAGGACTCACCCGCACTGAAGCTTTCTTT. It codes for CASSFSLGLTRTEAFF.

This clone was found a few times. This sequence joins TRBV19 and TRBJ2-7; 7 bases map to TRBD2. Germline loops: CDR1 LNHDA, CDR2 SQIVND (reference sequence). This CDR3 spans 14 amino acids. After removal of 2 bases from V and 6 bases from J, the junction contained 7 bases not matched to a gene. The CDR3 region has the DNA TGTGCCAGTAGTATATCCGGGGGAGGGCTCGAGCAGTACTTC. It encodes CASSISGGGLEQYF.

This clone was seen more than once but under ten times. This chain uses TRBV4-3 with TRBJ1-3, with a tentative D call TRBD1 (6 bases). Germline V CDR1 and CDR2: LGHNA, YSLEER. This CDR3 comprises 15 residues. The V end lost 0 bases, the J end lost 4 bases, and 10 bases lay between the germline ends. CDR3 coding DNA: TGCGCCAGCAGCCAAGATGCCCAGGGGGGAAACACCATATATTTT. It yields the protein CASSQDAQGGNTIYF.

Only a few counts were recorded for this clone. The chain is built from TRBV10-1 and TRBJ1-2; D is perhaps TRBD1 (5 bases). The CDR3 runs 15 residues. Deletions cut 7 bases from V and 5 bases from J, with 20 bases between. Germline values: CDR1 WNHNN, CDR2 SYGVQD (reference sequence). CDR3 nucleotides: TGCGCCAGCAAAATGGGGACTGAGCCCGATTATGGCTACACCTTC. Its translation: CASKMGTEPDYGYTF.

The genes are TRBV25-1 and TRBJ1-2, with a tentative D call TRBD1 (5 bases). The V and J ends lost 5 bases and 3 bases respectively, with 22 bases between them. In germline, CDR1 is MGHDK, CDR2 SYGVNS. This CDR3 has 17 residues. The CDR3 DNA follows: TGTGCCAGCAGTTTCGACGGGGGGGACCCACCCGACTATGGCTACACCTTC. Translating gives CASSFDGGDPPDYGYTF.

V gene TRBV11-1 combines with J gene TRBJ2-5; 8 nucleotides align to TRBD1. Per the germline V gene, CDR1 is SGHAT and CDR2 is FQDESV (reference sequence). The V segment lost 8 bases and the J segment 2 bases; nucleotides outside the gene matches: 10. The CDR3 consists of 15 residues. The CDR3 DNA reads TGTGCCAGCCGTAGTGGAACAGGGGGGCAAGAGACCCAGTACTTC. This encodes CASRSGTGGQETQYF. Looking up the rest from reference TRBV11-1 and TRBJ2-5 gives the full variable domain: EAEVAQSPRYKITEKSQAVAFWCDPISGHATLYWYRQILGQGPELLVQFQDESVVDDSQLPKDRFSAERLKGVDSTLKIQPAELGDSAMYLCASRSGTGGQETQYFGPGTRLLVL.

V gene TRBV5-6 combines with J gene TRBJ2-3, with a tentative D call TRBD2 (5 bases). The V end lost 3 bases, the J end lost 3 bases, and 14 bases lay between the germline ends. The germline CDR1 and CDR2 sequences are SGHDT and YYEEEE. This CDR3 comprises 15 residues. CDR3 loop: CASSWRRVWTDTQYF. In nucleotides, the CDR3 is TGTGCCAGCAGCTGGCGGCGGGTTTGGACAGATACGCAGTATTTT.

The chain is built from TRBV7-9 and TRBJ1-1; tentative D call: TRBD1 (5 bases). V lost 5 bases and J lost 0, with 16 bases in between. The germline CDR1 and CDR2 sequences are SEHNR and FQNEAQ (reference sequence). This CDR3 contains 16 residues. The chain's CDR3 is CASSLGPRQLNTEAFF. The CDR3 DNA reads as TGTGCCAGCAGCCTAGGCCCGAGACAGCTGAACACTGAAGCTTTCTTT.

The chain carries TRBV4-1 and TRBJ2-7, with D possibly being TRBD2 (5 bases). V was trimmed by 3 bases and J by 3 bases, leaving 12 bases between them. The CDR3 is 14 amino acids. The germline V gene encodes CDR1 MGHRA and CDR2 YSYEKL. The CDR3 sequence is CASSHSIGDYEQYF. The CDR3 region has the DNA TGCGCCAGCAGCCATTCTATCGGGGACTACGAGCAGTACTTC.

The rearrangement uses TRBV29-1 and TRBJ2-7; 10 nucleotides line up with TRBD2. This CDR3 contains 16 residues. The ends lost 0 bases at V and 3 bases at J; junction bases unmatched: 8. Germline-derived CDR1 and CDR2 are SQVTM and ANQGSEA. CDR3 sequence: CSVEDRKRGGFYEQYF. DNA for the CDR3: TGCAGCGTTGAAGATCGAAAGCGGGGGGGCTTCTACGAGCAGTACTTC.

In its sample, this clone was seen once. This chain connects TRBV5-8 to TRBJ1-5; TRBD1 is a possible D gene (5 bases). This CDR3 contains 16 residues. V was cut by 0 bases and J by 3 bases, with 13 bases left in between. The germline gives CDR1 SGHTS, CDR2 YDEGEE. The CDR3 DNA sequence: TGTGCCAGCAGCTTGGGGACGGGGGTTGACAATCAGCCCCAGCATTTT. This codes for CASSLGTGVDNQPQHF.

The J gene is TRBJ1-2, the V gene TRBV5-1, with 7 bases identical to TRBD1. This CDR3 has 14 amino acids. Germline V gives CDR1 SGHRS, CDR2 YFSETQ. V lost 0 bases to trimming and J lost 8 bases; unmatched junction nucleotides: 7. The CDR3 coding sequence is TGCGCCAGCAGCTTGGCCTCGACAGGGTGGGGCTACACCTTC. Encoded protein: CASSLASTGWGYTF.

This clone was seen only once. The chain uses TRBV5-1 and TRBJ2-2; possibly TRBD1 for D (5 bases). The CDR3 sequence is 15 residues long. Looked up from germline, CDR1 is SGHRS and CDR2 is YFSETQ. V lost 1 base and J 5 bases, leaving 12 bases between the germline ends. The CDR3 nucleotides read TGCGCCAGCAGCTTGCGGGTGCAGGGAACCGGGGAGCTGTTTTTT. Encoded protein: CASSLRVQGTGELFF.

The chain is built from TRBV6-1 and TRBJ1-2; TRBD1 aligns across 7 bases. V lost 6 bases and J lost 10; bases outside the gene matches: 8. The CDR3 covers 12 residues. Germline V CDR1 and CDR2: MNHNS, SASEGT. The CDR3 bases are TGTGCCAGCAGCCTAACAGGGGACCACTACACCTTC. This translates into CASSLTGDHYTF.

The chain has TRBV4-3 and TRBJ1-2; D is perhaps TRBD1 (6 bases). CDR3 size: 15 residues. The V and J ends lost 1 base and 5 bases respectively, with 14 bases between them. Germline CDR1 and CDR2: LGHNA and YSLEER. The chain's CDR3 is CASSQGGAGVYGYTF. The DNA for the CDR3 is TGCGCCAGCAGCCAAGGTGGAGCAGGGGTATATGGCTACACCTTC.

The chain combines TRBV5-4 with TRBJ2-5; 10 nucleotides agree with TRBD2. The CDR3 consists of 15 residues. Unmatched junction bases numbered 1, after V lost 0 bases and J lost 2 bases. In germline, CDR1 is SGHNT, CDR2 YYREEE (reference sequence). CDR3 sequence (DNA): TGTGCCAGCAGCTTGGATAGCGGGGGGCAAGAGACCCAGTACTTC. Protein: CASSLDSGGQETQYF.

This clone turned up a few times. The CDR3 region has the DNA TGCGCCAGCAGCCAAGGTCGGGGAAAACTGTTTTTT. Residues: CASSQGRGKLFF. V usage is TRBV4-3 and J usage is TRBJ1-4; no definite D call. The CDR3 length is 12 residues. V lost 1 base and J 10 bases, leaving 7 bases between the germline ends. Germline lookup yields CDR1 LGHNA and CDR2 YSLEER.

This chain links TRBV15 with TRBJ2-7; TRBD1 aligns across 7 bases. The junction had 2 bases not matched to a gene; V was cut back by 0 bases and J by 0 bases. Germline values: CDR1 LNHNV, CDR2 YYDKDF (reference sequence). This CDR3 spans 15 amino acids. The CDR3: CATSRERGLSYEQYF. The CDR3 DNA sequence: TGTGCCACCAGCAGAGAGAGGGGGCTCTCCTACGAGCAGTACTTC.

This clone has a handful of counts. The rearrangement joins TRBV28 to TRBJ2-5, with 8 bases identical to TRBD1. Germline loops: CDR1 MDHEN, CDR2 SYDVKM. V lost 3 bases, J lost 5 bases, and 11 bases stayed unmatched. The CDR3 spans 16 residues. CDR3 sequence: CASSFPLDRVGETQYF. In nucleotides, the CDR3 is TGTGCCAGCAGTTTCCCTCTGGACAGGGTGGGGGAGACCCAGTACTTC.

The V gene is TRBV5-1, the J gene TRBJ2-5, with 7 bases matching TRBD1. Per germline, CDR1 SGHRS and CDR2 YFSETQ. Trimming took 0 bases from V and 5 from J; bases not matched to a gene: 10. This CDR3 contains 16 residues. CDR3 sequence: CASSLGDAGGWETQYF. The CDR3 bases are TGCGCCAGCAGCTTGGGAGACGCAGGGGGTTGGGAGACCCAGTACTTC.

This clone was detected only once. The chain employs TRBV6-6 and TRBJ1-1; D is perhaps TRBD1 (5 bases). CDR1 is MNHNY, CDR2 SVGAGI, per germline (reference sequence). The V gene lost 4 bases and the J gene lost 2 bases, with 8 bases spanning the gap. The CDR3 totals 13 residues. Written as DNA, the CDR3 is TGTGCCAGCAGTTGGGGCAGAAACACTGAAGCTTTCTTT. Residues: CASSWGRNTEAFF.

The chain carries TRBV27 and TRBJ2-7; 9 bases fit TRBD1. J was trimmed by 3 bases and V by 2 bases; bases with no gene match: 2. The CDR3 runs 14 residues. Germline V lookup: CDR1 MNHEY, CDR2 SMNVEV (reference sequence). CDR3 in amino acids: CASSLKGQGYEQYF. The CDR3 DNA reads TGTGCCAGCAGTTTAAAGGGACAGGGCTACGAGCAGTACTTC.

V and J are TRBV28 and TRBJ2-7; weak D call: TRBD1 (6 bases). Germline CDR1 reads MDHEN; CDR2 reads SYDVKM. Trimming took 3 bases from V and 3 from J, leaving 12 bases between them. This CDR3 comprises 14 residues. The CDR3 protein is CASSLGTFFYEQYF. The CDR3 DNA reads as TGTGCCAGCAGTTTGGGGACATTCTTCTACGAGCAGTACTTC. Filled out from reference TRBV28 and TRBJ2-7, the complete variable domain reads DVKVTQSSRYLVKRTGEKVFLECVQDMDHENMFWYRQDPGLGLRLIYFSYDVKMKEKGDIPEGYSVSREKKERFSLILESASTNQTSMYLCASSLGTFFYEQYFGPGTRLTVT.